This T cell receptor beta chain was profiled in a study of T cell repertoires in cytomegalovirus infection. Looking at the study overall: CMV infection and matching HLA type were both indicated by public TCR beta signatures. Broader study findings: Clonotypes of TCR beta that were HLA-C-restricted and CMV-specific dominated the ex vivo response.

V was clipped by 5 bases and J by 6 bases, with 10 bases between them. The CDR3 consists of 13 residues. Germline V lookup: CDR1 SGHTA, CDR2 FQGTGA. The table lists this clonotype with many counts. What it binds is not known. TCRdb recomputed calls from the reads with MiXCR, one row per CDR3 protein. Here the sample spans roughly 300,000 distinct CDR3 sequences, more than 20% being singletons. This TCR derives from a human donor in good health (CMV status not recorded). Some clones in this sample may be carry-over from other donors' samples. V usage is TRBV7-3 and J usage is TRBJ2-2; the D gene is possibly TRBD1 (6 bases). The sequencing sample was made of PBMCs. The CDR3 bases are TGTGCCAGCAGCCGATCAGGGGCCGGGGAGCTGTTTTTT. This sequence encodes CASSRSGAGELFF. Complete variable domain (other parts from reference TRBV7-3 and TRBJ2-2): GAGVSQTPSNKVTEKGKYVELRCDPISGHTALYWYRQSLGQGPEFLIYFQGTGAADDSGLPNDRFFAVRPEGSVSTLKIQRTERGDSAVYLCASSRSGAGELFFGEGSRLTVL.